A selection of T cell receptor beta chains follows, all from one sample in a study of beta chain features in type 1 diabetes. Method: immunoSEQ multiplex PCR; TCRdb's copy keeps in-frame clones and lacks some. Of almost 350,000 clones in the sample, 9.3% were seen once. Sequenced material: central memory CD4+ T cells from blood. The receptor set was obtained from a man between 25 and 39 years old with type 1 diabetes. CDR3s leave out the opening cysteine and the closing phenylalanine or tryptophan.

>TRBV7-2|TRBJ2-2
ASSLGLRLTANTGELF
>TRBV9|TRBJ2-7
ASSVAPGQGYEQY
>TRBV25-1|TRBJ2-1
ATSLGANNEQF
>TRBV29-1|TRBJ2-1
SPLRGSYNEQF
>TRBV5-1|TRBJ2-2
ASSFTRLEATGELF
>TRBV7-8|TRBJ1-2
ASSPPRGPIYGYT
>TRBV11-2|TRBJ1-6
ASSRYKVENSPLH
>TRBV19|TRBJ2-5
ASSSGDTETQY
>TRBV7-9|TRBJ2-3
ASSPDRDGTDTQY
>TRBV6-6|TRBJ1-6
ASSSGDGILH
>TRBV27|TRBJ1-4
ASSLSPAGGEKLF
>TRBV9|TRBJ2-1
ASSVGGGNEQF
>TRBV29-1|TRBJ1-1
SVARIGEAF
>TRBV2|TRBJ1-2
ASRYSEGYT
>TRBV5-6|TRBJ2-3
ASSLGGSEDTQY
>TRBV10-3|TRBJ2-2
AIGVTGGTGELF
>TRBV7-2|TRBJ1-2
ASSLVGGIGDYGYT
>TRBV28|TRBJ1-5
ASSPGQPQH
>TRBV7-2|TRBJ2-2
ASSPSPNTGELF
>TRBV9|TRBJ1-1
ASSVHLNTEAF
>TRBV7-9|TRBJ2-5
ASSRSGGGETQY
>TRBV29-1|TRBJ2-3
SAQGADTQY
>TRBV18|TRBJ2-7
ASSPLGPPGEQY
>TRBV12-5|TRBJ2-2
ASGPGLADTGELF